Presented here are 3 T cell receptor beta chains from one specimen sequenced in a study of CD8 T cells in Susac syndrome. RNA totalling about 0.45 to 1 ug underwent reverse transcription with random hexamers. TCRdb processed the immunoSEQ multiplex PCR reads anew with MiXCR; each CDR3 protein has one entry. The data contain 250,000 to 300,000 distinct CDR3 sequences, 65% to 90% of them singletons. Sample: CD8+ T cells from PBMCs. These receptors were obtained from a human donor with multiple sclerosis.

The rearrangement links TRBV7-9 to TRBJ2-7; possibly TRBD2 for D (6 bases). The ends were cut back, 3 bases at V and 0 bases at J, with 12 bases in the middle. The CDR3 length is 15 residues. The germline CDR1 and CDR2 sequences are SEHNR and FQNEAQ (reference sequence). CDR3: CASSFGAGSSYEQYF. The CDR3 DNA is TGTGCCAGCAGCTTCGGTGCGGGGAGCTCCTACGAGCAGTACTTC.

This chain connects TRBV19 to TRBJ2-7, with D tentatively TRBD1 (6 bases). Germline V CDR1 and CDR2: LNHDA, SQIVND (reference sequence). The V end lost 6 bases, the J end lost 0 bases, and 15 bases lay between the germline ends. This CDR3 region has 15 residues. This CDR3 is CASRAFGGLSYEQYF. CDR3 sequence (DNA): TGTGCCAGTAGAGCTTTTGGGGGCCTCTCCTACGAGCAGTACTTC.

This chain links TRBV24-1 with TRBJ2-1; TRBD1 is a possible D gene (5 bases). CDR1 is KGHDR and CDR2 is SFDVKD in the germline V gene. V lost 7 bases to trimming and J lost 8 bases, with 23 bases between them. CDR3 length: 16 amino acids. CDR3 bases: TGTGCCACCAGCGCGGCTGGGTGGTTAGTAGGGGATGAGCAGTTCTTC. Translation gives CATSAAGWLVGDEQFF.